These 32 T cell receptor beta chains came from one sample sequenced in a study of neurological immune-mediated disorders. TCRdb ran MiXCR on the 5' RACE reads and lists one entry per CDR3 protein. In the table there are roughly 80,000 distinct CDR3 sequences, 5.8% of which are singletons. Described time point: longitudinal time-point 2. The sequencing input was PBMCs. The receptors originated from a woman in her sixties with multiple sclerosis.

The chain employs TRBV19 and TRBJ2-2, with D perhaps being TRBD1 or TRBD2 (5 bases each). Deletions cut 3 bases from V and 7 bases from J, with 15 bases between. Germline CDR1 LNHDA, CDR2 SQIVND (reference sequence). The CDR3 loop spans 15 amino acids. The CDR3 region is CASSILGTLNGELFF. The CDR3 DNA reads TGTGCCAGTAGTATCTTAGGGACCCTCAACGGGGAGCTGTTTTTT. The full variable domain, its missing parts supplied by reference TRBV19 and TRBJ2-2, is DGGITQSPKYLFRKEGQNVTLSCEQNLNHDAMYWYRQDPGQGLRLIYYSQIVNDFQKGDIAEGYSVSREKKESFPLTVTSAQKNPTAFYLCASSILGTLNGELFFGEGSRLTVL.

This clonotype was counted at least ten times. This chain links TRBV27 with TRBJ1-5, with D possibly TRBD1 on 5 matching bases. CDR1 is MNHEY, CDR2 SMNVEV, per germline (reference sequence). The CDR3 extends over 13 amino acids. V lost 6 bases and J lost 2, with 8 bases in between. CDR3 loop: CASRGTGNQPQHF. CDR3 sequence (DNA): TGTGCCAGCAGGGGGACCGGCAATCAGCCCCAGCATTTT.

The sample holds many counts of this clonotype. This chain joins TRBV3-1 and TRBJ2-2; D tentatively fits TRBD1 or TRBD2 (5 bases each). CDR1 and CDR2 from the germline V gene are LGHDT and YNNKEL (reference sequence). V gave up 4 bases and J gave up 5 bases, with 11 bases separating them. The CDR3 totals 14 residues. As DNA, the CDR3 is TGTGCCAGCAGCCCCAGTGGGGGAACCGGGGAGCTGTTTTTT. Translation gives CASSPSGGTGELFF.

The sample holds many counts of this clonotype. V usage is TRBV20-1 and J usage is TRBJ1-5; D is uncertain. V was clipped by 4 bases and J by 2 bases, with 12 bases between them. CDR1 and CDR2 (germline): DFQATT, SNEGSKA (reference sequence). The CDR3 has 14 residues. The CDR3: CSANDPYGNQPQHF. CDR3 nucleotides: TGCAGTGCTAACGACCCTTATGGCAATCAGCCCCAGCATTTT.

In its sample, this clonotype was seen a few times. The rearrangement uses TRBV7-8 and TRBJ2-1, with a possible D match to TRBD2 (5 bases). CDR1 SGHVS and CDR2 FQNEAQ come from the germline V gene. The CDR3 consists of 14 residues. V lost 5 bases and J lost 7, with 15 bases in between. The CDR3: CASSLILLVNEQFF. The CDR3 DNA follows: TGTGCCAGCAGCCTGATATTACTAGTTAATGAGCAGTTCTTC.

This clonotype was seen at least ten times. V and J are TRBV6-5 and TRBJ2-7, with 8 bases matching TRBD1. The CDR3 is made up of 16 amino acids. CDR1 MNHEY and CDR2 SVGAGI come from the germline V gene. Trimming cost V 2 bases and J 0 bases; bases outside gene matches: 6. CDR3 sequence: CASSYRRDRPSYEQYF. CDR3 nucleotides: TGTGCCAGCAGTTACCGCCGGGACAGGCCCTCCTACGAGCAGTACTTC.

This clonotype was picked up many times. V and J are TRBV2 and TRBJ1-5; 9 nucleotides align to TRBD1. Germline V gives CDR1 SNHLY, CDR2 FYNNEI. V was pared by 6 bases and J by 0 bases, with 3 bases of the junction left unmatched. The CDR3 has 15 residues. The CDR3 loop reads CASRGQGTSNQPQHF. The CDR3 DNA reads TGTGCCAGCAGGGGACAGGGTACTAGCAATCAGCCCCAGCATTTT.

This clonotype was seen at least ten times. The chain joins TRBV15 to TRBJ2-5; D remains unclear. CDR1 LNHNV and CDR2 YYDKDF come from the germline V gene (reference sequence). Trimming left V 2 bases short and J 3 bases short, with 4 bases between. This CDR3 comprises 12 residues. CDR3 nucleotide sequence: TGTGCCACCAGCAGACCGAAAGAGACCCAGTACTTC. It encodes CATSRPKETQYF.

The V call is TRBV12-3 or TRBV12-4, the J call TRBJ2-7; D is uncertain. Trimming took off 1 base at V and 5 bases at J, with 3 bases between the two ends. The length of the CDR3 is 11 residues. Here the CDR3 reads CASSLGHEQYF. Written as DNA, the CDR3 is TGTGCCAGCAGTTTAGGGCACGAGCAGTACTTC.

Ten or more counts support this clonotype. V usage is TRBV20-1 and J usage is TRBJ2-1; a weak D match, TRBD1 (6 bases). The CDR3 has 13 residues. From germline, CDR1 is DFQATT and CDR2 SNEGSKA (reference sequence). V lost 5 bases and J lost 5, with 13 bases in between. The CDR3 DNA reads TGCAGTGCTGCCGGGACAAAAGACAATGAGCAGTTCTTC. Residues: CSAAGTKDNEQFF.

Many counts were recorded for this clonotype. The chain combines TRBV25-1 with TRBJ1-5; D gene ambiguous. The CDR3 totals 13 residues. The germline gives CDR1 MGHDK, CDR2 SYGVNS. The V end lost 8 bases, the J end lost 0 bases, and 8 bases lay between the germline ends. DNA for the CDR3: TGTGCCAGCGGGGATTATAGCAATCAGCCCCAGCATTTT. It is translated as CASGDYSNQPQHF. The variable domain in full, completed from reference TRBV25-1 and TRBJ1-5, reads EADIYQTPRYLVIGTGKKITLECSQTMGHDKMYWYQQDPGMELHLIHYSYGVNSTEKGDLSSESTVSRIRTEHFPLTLESARPSHTSQYLCASGDYSNQPQHFGDGTRLSIL.

This clonotype was observed at least ten times. The genes are TRBV5-1 and TRBJ2-7; 9 nucleotides match TRBD2. The CDR3 is made up of 15 amino acids. V dropped 5 bases and J dropped 4; count of bases not matched to a gene: 10. Germline V gives CDR1 SGHRS, CDR2 YFSETQ. The CDR3 region has the DNA TGCGCCAGCAGAGATTCGCCTAGCGGGGCGTACGAGCAGTACTTC. Its protein product is CASRDSPSGAYEQYF.

This clonotype came up many times. This sequence joins TRBV5-1 and TRBJ1-4; D ambiguous. The germline V and J ends were trimmed by 3 bases and 0 bases, with 15 bases remaining between them. The CDR3 runs to 17 residues. Germline V gene sequence: CDR1 SGHRS, CDR2 YFSETQ. In DNA form, the CDR3 reads TGCGCCAGCAGCTGGAGTAGTGGGTCCCCAACTAATGAAAAACTGTTTTTT. As protein: CASSWSSGSPTNEKLFF. Variable domain in full (rest from reference TRBV5-1 and TRBJ1-4): KAGVTQTPRYLIKTRGQQVTLSCSPISGHRSVSWYQQTPGQGLQFLFEYFSETQRNKGNFPGRFSGRQFSNSRSEMNVSTLELGDSALYLCASSWSSGSPTNEKLFFGSGTQLSVL.

There are many counts of this clonotype. The chain links TRBV29-1 to TRBJ1-3; 8 bases align to TRBD1. Germline V gene data show CDR1 as SQVTM and CDR2 as ANQGSEA. This CDR3 has 13 amino acids. V shed 1 base and J 4 bases; nucleotides not matched to a gene: 0. Written as DNA, the CDR3 is TGCAGCGTTGAAGGGACAGGGGGAAACACCATATATTTT. Translating gives CSVEGTGGNTIYF.

This clonotype was counted at least ten times. The CDR3 nucleotides are TGTGCCAGCAGCGGGAACAGGGCGAGCAATCAGCCCCAGCATTTT. This sequence encodes CASSGNRASNQPQHF. The chain links TRBV2 to TRBJ1-5; the D gene is possibly TRBD1 (6 bases). The CDR3 is made up of 15 amino acids. The germline gives CDR1 SNHLY, CDR2 FYNNEI. With 6 bases removed from V and 1 base from J, the gap between germline ends came to 13 bases.

This clonotype occurred many times. This chain joins TRBV2 and TRBJ2-7; either TRBD1 or TRBD2 may supply D (5 bases each). This CDR3 region has 13 residues. Germline values: CDR1 SNHLY, CDR2 FYNNEI. V was clipped by 4 bases and J by 12 bases, with 19 bases between them. CDR3 nucleotide sequence: TGTGCCAGCAGTGTCGTTGCAGAGGGGAGAACGTACTTC. Protein sequence: CASSVVAEGRTYF.

The chain joins TRBV5-1 to TRBJ1-1; D uncertain. Trimming shortened V by 2 bases and J by 1 base, and 6 bases separated the two germline ends. The CDR3 length is 13 residues. Germline V lookup: CDR1 SGHRS, CDR2 YFSETQ. The CDR3 is CASSFNSNTEAFF. The CDR3 coding sequence is TGCGCCAGCAGCTTCAATTCGAACACTGAAGCTTTCTTT.

This clonotype occurred many times. The V and J genes are TRBV7-9 and TRBJ2-7, with D perhaps matching TRBD1 (5 bases). CDR1 and CDR2 from the germline V gene are SEHNR and FQNEAQ (reference sequence). The CDR3 runs to 14 residues. V was clipped by 2 bases and J by 3 bases, with 11 bases between them. CDR3 DNA: TGTGCCAGCAGCTTAAGAAAGACAGACTACGAGCAGTACTTC. As protein: CASSLRKTDYEQYF.

Many counts were recorded for this clonotype. The genes are TRBV18 and TRBJ1-5; TRBD1 aligns across 7 bases. The V gene's germline CDR1 is KGHSH and CDR2 LQKENI. CDR3 length equals 16 residues. V shed 3 bases and J 3 bases; nucleotides not matched to a gene: 8. CDR3 coding DNA: TGTGCCAGCTCACCTACTAGGACAGGTTTCAATCAGCCCCAGCATTTT. This codes for CASSPTRTGFNQPQHF.

The table lists this clonotype with many counts. The V and J genes are TRBV5-1 and TRBJ2-1, with D perhaps TRBD1 (8 bases). The V end was cut by 5 bases, the J end by 0 bases, with 15 bases between. The germline V gene encodes CDR1 SGHRS and CDR2 YFSETQ. The CDR3 is made up of 16 amino acids. The CDR3 bases are TGCGCCAGCAGTTCGGGGGGACAGGTCTCCTACAATGAGCAGTTCTTC. It translates to CASSSGGQVSYNEQFF.

This clonotype was detected many times. The gene calls are TRBV28 and TRBJ2-1; TRBD2 matches 7 bases. With 6 bases clipped from V and 3 bases from J, the junction kept 20 bases outside the gene matches. Germline lookup yields CDR1 MDHEN and CDR2 SYDVKM. The CDR3 is 19 residues long. The CDR3 is CASSLPITGTTTDYNEQFF. In DNA, the CDR3 is TGTGCCAGCAGCCTCCCTATTACCGGGACTACTACCGACTACAATGAGCAGTTCTTC. The full variable domain, completed using reference TRBV28 and TRBJ2-1, is DVKVTQSSRYLVKRTGEKVFLECVQDMDHENMFWYRQDPGLGLRLIYFSYDVKMKEKGDIPEGYSVSREKKERFSLILESASTNQTSMYLCASSLPITGTTTDYNEQFFGPGTRLTVL.

This clonotype came up many times. This chain joins TRBV3-1 and TRBJ2-7; D possibly corresponds to TRBD2 (6 bases). The germline V gene encodes CDR1 LGHDT and CDR2 YNNKEL (reference sequence). V dropped 5 bases and J dropped 2 bases, with 16 bases sitting between them. The CDR3 is made up of 15 amino acids. This CDR3 is CASSSSPGATYEQYF. The CDR3 DNA reads TGTGCCAGCAGCTCATCACCGGGAGCCACCTACGAGCAGTACTTC.

This clonotype was recorded at least ten times. J is TRBJ1-1 and V is TRBV20-1; TRBD1 might be the D (6 bases). The CDR3 is 13 amino acids. The germline V gene encodes CDR1 DFQATT and CDR2 SNEGSKA (reference sequence). Trimming pared 6 bases from V and 8 bases from J, leaving 19 bases between. In DNA form, the CDR3 reads TGCAGTGCCACATCCGGGACACCCATAGAAGCTTTCTTT. The encoded protein is CSATSGTPIEAFF.

This clonotype was counted at least ten times. The chain employs TRBV3-1 and TRBJ1-1, with D unclear. V dropped 4 bases and J dropped 1 base, with 13 bases sitting between them. CDR3 length: 15 amino acids. Germline loops: CDR1 LGHDT, CDR2 YNNKEL (reference sequence). CDR3 nucleotide sequence: TGTGCCAGCAGCCGCCTGATTTCCCCGAACACTGAAGCTTTCTTT. Its translation: CASSRLISPNTEAFF.

The sample holds many counts of this clonotype. The V and J genes are TRBV7-2 and TRBJ1-5; D is unresolved. V was cut by 1 base and J by 3 bases, with 7 bases left in between. Germline CDR1 SGHTA, CDR2 FQGNSA. The CDR3 length is 14 residues. CDR3 nucleotides: TGTGCCAGCAGCTTAGAAGGGCTCAATCAGCCCCAGCATTTT. Amino acid sequence: CASSLEGLNQPQHF.

This clonotype was seen many times. J is TRBJ2-3 and V is TRBV5-1; D is unclear. CDR1 is SGHRS, CDR2 YFSETQ, per germline. This CDR3 has 15 amino acids. V was pared by 0 bases and J by 2 bases, with 10 bases between. The CDR3 coding sequence is TGCGCCAGCAGCTTGGGCCCATTGTTCACAGATACGCAGTATTTT. Translation: CASSLGPLFTDTQYF.

The sample holds many counts of this clonotype. The chain employs TRBV5-1 and TRBJ1-5; D gene ambiguous. V was shortened by 0 bases and J by 3 bases, with 7 bases between the two germline ends. CDR1 and CDR2 from the germline V gene are SGHRS and YFSETQ. The CDR3 loop spans 14 amino acids. This chain's CDR3 is CASSLGVPNQPQHF. The CDR3 DNA reads TGCGCCAGCAGCTTGGGTGTCCCCAATCAGCCCCAGCATTTT.

This clonotype appeared a few times. V usage is TRBV5-1 and J usage is TRBJ2-2, with 12 bases matching TRBD2. From germline, CDR1 is SGHRS and CDR2 YFSETQ. The CDR3 is made up of 17 amino acids. The V and J ends lost 5 bases and 0 bases, in that order; junction bases with no gene match: 5. CDR3 in amino acids: CASSRLAGASNTGELFF. The CDR3 coding sequence is TGCGCCAGCAGTCGACTAGCGGGGGCCTCGAACACCGGGGAGCTGTTTTTT.

This clonotype came up a few times. This chain uses TRBV18 with TRBJ1-6; 7 bases match TRBD1. This CDR3 is built from 14 residues. Germline CDR1 KGHSH, CDR2 LQKENI. V shed 3 bases and J 10 bases; nucleotides not matched to a gene: 6. For the CDR3, the DNA is TGTGCCAGCTCACCTAAGGGGGCCTGGTCACCCCTCCACTTT. This translates into CASSPKGAWSPLHF.

This clonotype was picked up many times. V gene TRBV20-1 combines with J gene TRBJ1-5, with TRBD1 matching 7 bases. Germline CDR1 and CDR2: DFQATT and SNEGSKA (reference sequence). V was pared by 0 bases and J by 0 bases, with 5 bases of the junction left unmatched. This CDR3 spans 16 amino acids. CDR3 protein: CSARDDRDYSNQPQHF. CDR3 DNA: TGCAGTGCTAGAGATGACAGGGATTATAGCAATCAGCCCCAGCATTTT.

In this sample, this clonotype turned up many times. J is TRBJ1-2 and V is TRBV7-6; no clear D gene. The CDR3 is 14 amino acids. The V gene lost 1 base and the J gene lost 0 bases, with 6 bases spanning the gap. Germline CDR1 reads SGHVS; CDR2 reads FNYEAQ. CDR3 sequence reads: CASSLGWANYGYTF. The CDR3, as DNA: TGTGCCAGCAGCTTAGGGTGGGCTAACTATGGCTACACCTTC.

Ten or more counts support this clonotype. The rearrangement uses TRBV7-9 and TRBJ2-2, with 7 positions matching TRBD1. Germline V gene sequence: CDR1 SEHNR, CDR2 FQNEAQ (reference sequence). The CDR3 contains 16 residues. Trimming cost V 5 bases and J 0 bases; bases outside gene matches: 6. CDR3: CASSKGQEANTGELFF. Written as DNA, the CDR3 is TGTGCCAGCAGCAAAGGACAGGAAGCGAACACCGGGGAGCTGTTTTTT. The full variable domain, completed using reference TRBV7-9 and TRBJ2-2, is DTGVSQNPRHKITKRGQNVTFRCDPISEHNRLYWYRQTLGQGPEFLTYFQNEAQLEKSRLLSDRFSAERPKGSFSTLEIQRTEQGDSAMYLCASSKGQEANTGELFFGEGSRLTVL.